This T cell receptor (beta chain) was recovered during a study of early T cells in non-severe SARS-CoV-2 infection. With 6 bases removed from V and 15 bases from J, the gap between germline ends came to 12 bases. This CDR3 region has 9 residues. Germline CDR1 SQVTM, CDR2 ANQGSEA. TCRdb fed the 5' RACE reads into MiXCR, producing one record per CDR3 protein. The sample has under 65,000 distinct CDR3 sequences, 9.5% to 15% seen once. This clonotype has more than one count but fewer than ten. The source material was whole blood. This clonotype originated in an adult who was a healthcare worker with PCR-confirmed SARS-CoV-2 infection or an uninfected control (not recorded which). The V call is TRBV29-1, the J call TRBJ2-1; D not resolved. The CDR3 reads CSVSDSGFF. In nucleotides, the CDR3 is TGCAGCGTGTCAGATAGTGGGTTCTTC.